This TCR beta chain was sequenced for a study of blood T cells in healthy people across ages. As concerns this clonotype: The antigen is undetermined.

Then a second PCR, running about 7 to 11 cycles, was carried out with a sample-barcoded 5' primer and a J-beta primer mix. TCRdb analysed the 5' RACE reads with MiXCR anew, one entry per CDR3 protein. Of roughly 1.4 million distinct CDR3 sequences in the sample, approximately 59% were seen once. The CDR3 sequence is 15 residues long. Regarding the study as a whole: There was a strong correlation between TCR beta diversity and naive T cell percentage. Possibly confounding the expanded clonotype changes was the fact that donor CMV status was unknown.

This receptor was taken from a man aged 18 to 30 in good health. Sequencing was performed on blood. The genes are TRBV21-1 and TRBJ2-7; the listed D gene, TRBD1, was not tested against the DNA. TRBV21-1 is labeled a pseudogene. The chain's CDR3 is CASSRGRGTDYEQYF. The CDR3 coding sequence is TGTGCCAGCAGCAGGGGACGCGGGACAGACTACGAGCAGTACTTC.